This entry lists 15 T cell receptor beta chains sequenced from one sample in a study of T-cell memory formation after mild COVID-19. TCRdb processed the 5' RACE reads anew with MiXCR; each CDR3 protein has one entry. The sample shows fewer than 350,000 distinct CDR3 sequences, 7% to 10% of them seen only once. The sequenced material came from PBMCs or a T cell subset sorted from them (not recorded which). The receptors were sampled from a man aged 18 to 35 who had mild COVID-19 (a few samples of this study predate the infection). Cell type and time point are not known.

The chain carries TRBV4-2 and TRBJ2-7; D is perhaps TRBD2 (7 bases). The length of the CDR3 is 16 residues. The germline CDR1 and CDR2 sequences are LGHNA and YNFKEQ. Trimming took off 0 bases at V and 1 base at J, with 13 bases between the two ends. The chain's CDR3 is CASSQEEGGTSYEQYF. DNA of the CDR3: TGTGCCAGCAGCCAAGAGGAGGGAGGGACATCCTACGAGCAGTACTTC.

This clonotype occurred a few times. The chain uses TRBV20-1 and TRBJ2-7; D might be TRBD1 (6 bases). V was cut by 5 bases and J by 0 bases, with 14 bases left in between. CDR3 length: 14 residues. CDR1 DFQATT and CDR2 SNEGSKA come from the germline V gene (reference sequence). The CDR3: CSARTASISYEQYV. CDR3 DNA sequence: TGCAGTGCTCGGACAGCGTCCATCTCCTACGAGCAGTACGTC.

The table lists this clonotype with many counts. The chain couples TRBV5-1 to TRBJ1-2; D remains ambiguous. Between the trimmed V and J ends, which lost 4 bases and 2 bases, there was a span of 9 bases. The CDR3 loop spans 13 amino acids. Germline values: CDR1 SGHRS, CDR2 YFSETQ. The CDR3 sequence is CASSPPGNYGYTF. The CDR3 nucleotides are TGCGCCAGCAGCCCCCCAGGCAACTATGGCTACACCTTC. Combining the CDR3 with reference TRBV5-1 and TRBJ1-2 gives the whole variable domain KAGVTQTPRYLIKTRGQQVTLSCSPISGHRSVSWYQQTPGQGLQFLFEYFSETQRNKGNFPGRFSGRQFSNSRSEMNVSTLELGDSALYLCASSPPGNYGYTFGSGTRLTVV.

The rearrangement joins TRBV6-5 to TRBJ2-7, with D unclear. The CDR3 has 16 amino acids. CDR1 MNHEY and CDR2 SVGAGI come from the germline V gene. Trimming cost V 0 bases and J 0 bases, with 12 bases left between them. CDR3 region: CASSYSISRSSYEQYF. CDR3 DNA: TGTGCCAGCAGTTACTCGATTAGCCGTAGCTCCTACGAGCAGTACTTC.

The sample holds a few counts of this clonotype. The chain links TRBV6-4 to TRBJ2-1; 12 bases are a match to TRBD2. After removal of 2 bases from V and 5 bases from J, the junction contained 7 bases not matched to a gene. The germline CDR1 and CDR2 sequences are MRHNA and SNTAGT. This CDR3 is built from 17 residues. CDR3 coding DNA: TGTGCCAGCAGTGACGACGCTAGCGGGGGGGCCCACAATGAGCAGTTCTTC. It specifies CASSDDASGGAHNEQFF.

The J gene is TRBJ2-3, the V gene TRBV13; the match to TRBD2 covers 9 bases. The CDR3 is made up of 17 amino acids. Germline assignment: CDR1 PRHDT and CDR2 FYEKMQ (reference sequence). V was pared by 5 bases and J by 4 bases, with 13 bases of the junction left unmatched. The CDR3 DNA is TGTGCCAGCAGCCCCGAGGGGAGCGGGGGGCCGGCAGATACGCAGTATTTT. Amino acids: CASSPEGSGGPADTQYF.

This clonotype was detected a few times. The chain employs TRBV4-2 and TRBJ2-5, with D hard to call. The CDR3 has 14 residues. CDR1 and CDR2 (germline): LGHNA, YNFKEQ. Trimming stripped 0 bases from V and 4 bases from J, with 9 bases between. CDR3 sequence: CASSQEELGETQYF. The DNA of the CDR3 is TGTGCCAGCAGCCAAGAGGAGCTAGGAGAGACCCAGTACTTC.

The table lists this clonotype with a few counts. This rearrangement joins TRBV20-1 to TRBJ2-1, with 11 bases aligning to TRBD2. The germline V gene encodes CDR1 DFQATT and CDR2 SNEGSKA (reference sequence). The CDR3 is 16 residues long. Unmatched junction bases numbered 6, after V lost 3 bases and J lost 2 bases. The CDR3, as DNA: TGCAGTGCTAGCCCCATTAGCGGGGGGGCCTACAATGAGCAGTTCTTC. This sequence encodes CSASPISGGAYNEQFF.

This clonotype was picked up a small number of times. This chain joins TRBV20-1 and TRBJ1-6, with unresolved D. V lost 3 bases to trimming and J lost 0 bases, with 6 bases between them. This CDR3 is 14 amino acids long. Germline assignment: CDR1 DFQATT and CDR2 SNEGSKA (reference sequence). CDR3 in DNA: TGCAGTGCTAGCCCCAGCTCCTATAATTCACCCCTCCACTTT. As protein: CSASPSSYNSPLHF.

The chain carries TRBV27 and TRBJ2-7; TRBD1 matches 9 bases. From germline, CDR1 is MNHEY and CDR2 SMNVEV (reference sequence). CDR3 length: 14 amino acids. The V gene end was trimmed by 5 bases and the J gene end by 3 bases; junction bases not matched to a gene: 5. Written as DNA, the CDR3 is TGTGCCAGCAGTACCACGACAGGGGGCTACGAGCAGTACGTC. It encodes CASSTTTGGYEQYV.

This clonotype was detected only a few times. One base away lies a much larger clone, so this may be a sequencing read error. The chain employs TRBV6-5 and TRBJ2-5; TRBD2 matches 12 bases. Losses at the gene ends were 6 bases for V and 0 bases for J; bases not matched to a gene: 5. The germline CDR1 and CDR2 sequences are MNHEY and SVGAGI. CDR3 length equals 16 residues. CDR3 amino acids: CASRRTSGGNQETQYF. CDR3 nucleotide sequence: TGTGCCAGCAGACGAACTAGCGGGGGGAACCAAGAGACCCAGTACTTC.

This clonotype was detected only a few times. The rearrangement links TRBV11-2 to TRBJ2-3; a weak D match, TRBD1 (5 bases). CDR1 is SGHAT, CDR2 FQNNGV, per germline. V was cut by 3 bases and J by 8 bases, with 27 bases left in between. The CDR3 has 18 amino acids. The chain's CDR3 is CASSFSRPGHGLPSTQYF. The CDR3 nucleotides read TGTGCCAGCAGCTTTAGCCGCCCCGGACACGGCCTACCAAGTACGCAGTATTTT.

V and J are TRBV11-1 and TRBJ1-2; TRBD1 aligns across 8 bases. J lost 7 bases, V lost 4 bases, and 5 bases had no gene match. The CDR3 extends over 13 amino acids. In germline, CDR1 is SGHAT, CDR2 FQDESV (reference sequence). CDR3 coding DNA: TGTGCCAGCAGCTACGGACAGGGACGTGGCTACACCTTC. This sequence encodes CASSYGQGRGYTF.

The chain uses TRBV27 and TRBJ2-1; the D is unclear. Germline CDR1 is MNHEY and CDR2 is SMNVEV (reference sequence). The CDR3 is made up of 14 amino acids. V was pared by 5 bases and J by 6 bases, with 14 bases between. CDR3 sequence: CASSPRRLGNEQFF. CDR3 bases: TGTGCCAGCAGTCCCCGACGTCTTGGCAATGAGCAGTTCTTC.

A few counts support this clonotype. The junction and the germline gene differ at one end; a read error may be behind it. The CDR3 region is CASSKDGSGGDEQFF. In DNA form, the CDR3 reads TGCGCCAGCAGCAAAGATGGGTCGGGGGGCGATGAGCAGTTCTTC. The genes are TRBV4-1 and TRBJ2-1, with D tentatively TRBD2 (7 bases). The germline V gene encodes CDR1 MGHRA and CDR2 YSYEKL. This CDR3 spans 15 amino acids.